Here is one TCR beta chain with its context. As yet, its antigen is unknown. The sample belongs to a study of T cell repertoires in cytomegalovirus infection. TCRdb re-derived calls from the reads in MiXCR, one entry per CDR3 protein. Of about 150,000 distinct CDR3 sequences in the sample, 30% to 40% were seen once. Germline V gene sequence: CDR1 MGHRA, CDR2 YSYEKL. The CDR3 is 15 amino acids. The V end lost 4 bases, the J end lost 6 bases, and 19 bases lay between the germline ends. The chain joins TRBV4-1 to TRBJ2-7, with TRBD2 as a possible D gene (6 bases). The sample in question was CD8+ T cells from cultured PBMCs, obtained from culture after CMV antigen stimulation. This receptor was taken from a human donor in good health (CMV status not recorded). Some clones in this sample may be carry-over from other donors' samples. The CDR3 sequence is CASSLSPRGAGEQYF. CDR3 DNA: TGCGCCAGCAGCCTTTCACCCCGCGGAGCGGGCGAGCAGTACTTC.